This is a list of T cell receptor beta chains from one sample in a study of shared clonotypes between healthy human individuals. Profiling relied on immunoSEQ multiplex PCR, and the TCRdb table lists in-frame clones only, not all of them. Altogether around 2,100,000 clones are present, less than 95% being singletons, with the ten largest covering 1.2%. The sequenced sample was naive CD8+ T cells sorted from blood. Receptor source: a man aged 18 to 35 in good health. The conserved cysteine and the conserved F or W are not part of the CDR3 here.

V	length	CDR3
TRBV28	12	ASSPESGPGELF
TRBV7-9	13	ASTRAGTGNEKLF
TRBV19	12	ASIGRGPTDTQY
TRBV5-4	11	ASSPVGSYEQY
TRBV7-2	9	ASSSTYEQY
TRBV5-6	14	ASSLEQGALYTEAF
TRBV7-9	11	ASRNKDTDTQY
TRBV25-1	14	ASSEFTGGSYNEQF
TRBV9	12	ASSITSLAGELF
TRBV19	13	ASSAPGENIGELF
TRBV7-3	11	ASAAAGSYEQY
TRBV4-3	13	ASSQTRTIYEKLF
TRBV12-2	12	ASRFLDRGHEQY
TRBV11-2	13	ASSLTTSIAYEQY
TRBV10-3	13	AISGRGGGSYEQY
TRBV10-3	12	ATSTGTSSYEQY
TRBV4-3	16	ASSQDLGTEKGYYGYT
TRBV25-1	13	ASSELVEGRDEQF
TRBV28	11	ASSLGQLTEAF
TRBV7-2	14	ASSLPQGADTGELF
TRBV9	12	ASSGVEPTETQY
TRBV6-5	11	ASSLQGSTEAF
TRBV27	10	ASIRGDTEAF
TRBV27	13	ASSLVGDWSGGYT
TRBV7-2	12	ASSLKSGVNEQF
TRBV28	15	ASSSPGSTSGANVLT
TRBV27	16	ASSPRTSGGPIYNEQF
TRBV4-3	15	ASSHFGLAGGKNEQF
TRBV19	15	ASSPIPGQGTNTEAF
TRBV4-1	13	ASSQPGQGSETQY
TRBV4-1	12	ASSQAQGADEQY
TRBV7-9	13	ASSSGDRRPYEQY
TRBV28	13	ASSRPGEGEETQY
TRBV5-6	17	ASSPFGGQLLPASYEQY
TRBV7-9	12	ASSLGQENTEAF
TRBV30	11	AWSEGQGFFHT
TRBV14	13	ASSGGGADTGELF
TRBV6-6	10	AYRDNKYGYT
TRBV5-8	13	ASSLPTGMAYEQY
TRBV30	10	AWSPGDSPLH
TRBV9	13	ASSVVWEDADTQY
TRBV7-3	10	ASSYRQGEQF